The 19 T cell receptor beta chains in this list originate from one sample, sequenced in a study of cytomegalovirus exposure and HLA in healthy donors. The PCR contained 60 Vbeta and 13 Jbeta primers. Sequencing was performed with immunoSEQ multiplex PCR; in TCRdb, only in-frame clones are kept and a portion is missing. The sample includes approximately 160,000 clones, approximately 81% seen only once; the top ten take under 0.4%. Sequencing was done on a sample of PBMCs. The receptors come from a boy between 2 and 15 years old in good health and CMV-seronegative.

Regarding this clone: Compared with germline, one end of the junction differs, possibly owing to a read error. The rearrangement links TRBV10-3 to TRBJ1-3, with 9 bases matching TRBD1. Germline assignment: CDR1 ENHRY and CDR2 SYGVKD. This CDR3 spans 17 amino acids. The CDR3 bases are TGTGCCATCAGTGAGTCGTGGACAGGGGACGCTGGGAACACCATATATTTT. It encodes CAISESWTGDAGNTIYF.

The chain employs TRBV6-5 and TRBJ1-5, with a tentative D call TRBD1 (6 bases). Germline V gene data show CDR1 as MNHEY and CDR2 as SVGAGI. The CDR3 contains 13 residues. V lost 4 bases, J lost 6 bases, and 10 bases lay in between. The DNA for the CDR3 is TGTGCCAGCAGTTTGGACAGATCTCAGCCCCAGCATTTT. Residues: CASSLDRSQPQHF.

The rearrangement joins TRBV10-2 to TRBJ2-3; TRBD2 agrees at 10 bases. CDR1 and CDR2 from the germline V gene are WSHSY and SAAADI. V shed 5 bases, J shed 0 bases, and the junction held 8 bases outside the gene matches. The CDR3 sequence is 17 residues long. CDR3 in amino acids: CASSRLIAGGSTDTQYF. CDR3 in DNA: TGCGCCAGCAGTAGGTTGATAGCGGGGGGCAGCACAGATACGCAGTATTTT.

The V call is TRBV11-2, the J call TRBJ2-2; D uncertain. The CDR3 has 14 residues. Per germline, CDR1 SGHAT and CDR2 FQNNGV. V was pared by 0 bases and J by 6 bases, with 8 bases between. The CDR3 here is CASSLDLGSGELFF. In DNA form, the CDR3 reads TGTGCCAGCAGCTTAGACCTTGGCTCCGGGGAGCTGTTTTTT.

V is TRBV28 and J is TRBJ2-6, with D tentatively TRBD1 (6 bases). This CDR3 has 16 amino acids. Trimming took 8 bases from V and 1 from J, leaving 15 bases between them. Germline-derived CDR1 and CDR2 are MDHEN and SYDVKM. The CDR3 DNA is TGTGCCAGCCGGGCAGGGGCGTCGTCTGGGGCCAACGTCCTGACTTTC. This sequence encodes CASRAGASSGANVLTF.

The J gene is TRBJ1-1, the V gene TRBV13; 8 bases are shared with TRBD1. The CDR3 extends over 14 amino acids. Germline-derived CDR1 and CDR2 are PRHDT and FYEKMQ (reference sequence). V trimming: 5 bases; J trimming: 3 bases; junction bases outside the gene matches: 5. Here the CDR3 DNA reads TGTGCCAGCAGCCCCCGGACAGGGTACACTGAAGCTTTCTTT. It codes for CASSPRTGYTEAFF.

In this sample, this clone turned up a few times. The chain employs TRBV21-1 and TRBJ1-1. TRBV21-1 is annotated as a pseudogene. This CDR3 is 16 amino acids long. The CDR3 region is CASSKVPLTRGTEAFF. The CDR3 DNA reads as TGTGCCAGCAGCAAAGTCCCTCTGACCCGAGGGACTGAAGCTTTCTTT.

Remarks on this clone: At one end, the junction sequence differs from germline, possibly due to a read error. This sequence joins TRBV2 and TRBJ1-1; tentatively, D is TRBD1 (6 bases). CDR1 is SNHLY, CDR2 FYNNEI, per germline. The CDR3 spans 14 residues. CDR3 bases: TGTGCCAGCAGTGTCACAGGGCTGAACACTGGAGCTTTCTTT. This gives the protein CASSVTGLNTGAFF.

The J gene is TRBJ1-1, the V gene TRBV30, with a weak D call TRBD1 (5 bases). This CDR3 is 13 amino acids long. V lost 0 bases, J lost 10 bases, and 15 bases lay in between. The germline gives CDR1 GTSNPN, CDR2 SVGIG (reference sequence). The CDR3 sequence is CAWSVGGTAPAFF. CDR3 DNA: TGTGCCTGGAGTGTTGGGGGGACCGCCCCAGCTTTCTTT.

In DNA form, the CDR3 reads TGTGCCAGCAGTCCCCAGGTTAACTATGGCTACACCTTC. Its protein product is CASSPQVNYGYTF. V is TRBV27 and J is TRBJ1-2; D remains ambiguous. V shed 5 bases and J shed 1 base, with 8 bases lying between them. The V gene's germline CDR1 is MNHEY and CDR2 SMNVEV (reference sequence). The CDR3 consists of 13 residues.

The chain employs TRBV28 and TRBJ1-1; a possible D gene is TRBD1 (5 bases). Germline V gives CDR1 MDHEN, CDR2 SYDVKM. This CDR3 has 11 residues. The V end lost 7 bases, the J end lost 11 bases, and 14 bases lay between the germline ends. CDR3 sequence reads: CASTTGPGAFF. The CDR3 DNA sequence: TGTGCCAGCACCACAGGCCCCGGGGCTTTCTTT. The variable domain in full, completed from reference TRBV28 and TRBJ1-1, reads DVKVTQSSRYLVKRTGEKVFLECVQDMDHENMFWYRQDPGLGLRLIYFSYDVKMKEKGDIPEGYSVSREKKERFSLILESASTNQTSMYLCASTTGPGAFFGQGTRLTVV.

The J gene is TRBJ2-7, the V gene TRBV9, with D possibly being TRBD2 (6 bases). Germline values: CDR1 SGDLS, CDR2 YYNGEE. V was clipped by 0 bases and J by 2 bases, with 12 bases between them. This CDR3 has 15 residues. The CDR3 protein is CASSVGGDFAYEQYF. The CDR3 DNA reads as TGTGCCAGCAGCGTAGGGGGGGACTTTGCCTACGAGCAGTACTTC.

The V call is TRBV27, the J call TRBJ2-7; 7 bases are shared with TRBD2. The ends lost 3 bases at V and 0 bases at J; junction bases unmatched: 2. CDR1 is MNHEY and CDR2 is SMNVEV in the germline V gene (reference sequence). The CDR3 has 14 amino acids. CDR3 coding DNA: TGTGCCAGCAGTTTGAGCGGGGCCTCCTACGAGCAGTACTTC. As protein: CASSLSGASYEQYF.

This clone was detected a few times. The CDR3 DNA reads TGCGCCAGCAGCCCTCCGGTCGGGTACAATGAGCAGTTCTTC. It codes for CASSPPVGYNEQFF. V usage is TRBV4-1 and J usage is TRBJ2-1; D unclear. Trimming cost V 4 bases and J 4 bases, with 11 bases left between them. This CDR3 spans 14 amino acids. Per germline, CDR1 MGHRA and CDR2 YSYEKL.

This rearrangement joins TRBV29-1 to TRBJ2-5, with TRBD1 matching 7 bases. Germline V gene sequence: CDR1 SQVTM, CDR2 ANQGSEA. V was pared by 3 bases and J by 3 bases, with 13 bases of the junction left unmatched. The CDR3 runs to 16 residues. The CDR3 DNA follows: TGCAGCGTTGATTGGTCGGACCGGACAGGAAAAGAGACCCAGTACTTC. It encodes CSVDWSDRTGKETQYF.

V is TRBV16 and J is TRBJ2-3; no clear D gene. Deletions cut 0 bases from V and 1 base from J, with 8 bases between. This CDR3 is built from 15 residues. The V gene's germline CDR1 is KGHSY and CDR2 FQNENV. CDR3 region: CASSQSSRGTDTQYF. The CDR3 coding sequence is TGTGCCAGCAGCCAATCCTCTAGAGGCACAGATACGCAGTATTTT.

The chain carries TRBV4-1 and TRBJ2-4, with 9 bases aligning to TRBD1. The CDR3 consists of 15 residues. V dropped 1 base and J dropped 7; count of bases not matched to a gene: 5. Germline lookup yields CDR1 MGHRA and CDR2 YSYEKL. The CDR3: CASSQGRQGGNIQYF. The CDR3 DNA is TGCGCCAGCAGCCAAGGACGACAGGGGGGGAACATTCAGTACTTC.

The chain couples TRBV30 to TRBJ2-7; 8 bases map to TRBD1. This CDR3 comprises 15 residues. With V trimmed by 2 bases and J by 0 bases, 6 bases remained unmatched. CDR1 and CDR2 (germline): GTSNPN, SVGIG (reference sequence). This chain's CDR3 is CAWSLDRGSSYEQYF. Here the CDR3 DNA reads TGTGCCTGGAGTCTAGACAGGGGAAGCTCCTACGAGCAGTACTTC. Full variable domain (outside the CDR3, taken from reference TRBV30 and TRBJ2-7): SQTIHQWPATLVQPVGSPLSLECTVEGTSNPNLYWYRQAAGRGLQLLFYSVGIGQISSEVPQNLSASRPQDRQFILSSKKLLLSDSGFYLCAWSLDRGSSYEQYFGPGTRLTVT.

The genes are TRBV5-1 and TRBJ2-5; the match to TRBD1 covers 7 bases. V shed 2 bases, J shed 2 bases, and the junction held 9 bases outside the gene matches. This CDR3 comprises 16 residues. CDR1 and CDR2 (germline): SGHRS, YFSETQ. This chain's CDR3 is CASSFGSGRGQETQYF. CDR3 in DNA: TGCGCCAGCAGCTTCGGATCTGGCAGGGGGCAAGAGACCCAGTACTTC.